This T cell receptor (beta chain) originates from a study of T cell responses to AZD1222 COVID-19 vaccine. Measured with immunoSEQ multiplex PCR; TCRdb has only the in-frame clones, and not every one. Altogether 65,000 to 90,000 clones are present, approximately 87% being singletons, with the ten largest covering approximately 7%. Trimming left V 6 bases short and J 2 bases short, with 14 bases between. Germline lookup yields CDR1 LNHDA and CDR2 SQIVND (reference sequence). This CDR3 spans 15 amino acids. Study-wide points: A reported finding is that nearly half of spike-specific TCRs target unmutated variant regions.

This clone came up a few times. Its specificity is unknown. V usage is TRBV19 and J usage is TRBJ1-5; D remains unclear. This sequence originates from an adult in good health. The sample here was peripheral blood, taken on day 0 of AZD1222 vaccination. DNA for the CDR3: TGTGCCAGTAGCCCTCAAACCGGAGGCAATCAGCCCCAGCATTTT. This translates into CASSPQTGGNQPQHF.